The 26 T cell receptor beta chains below come from one sample, sequenced in a study of T cells in Graves' hyperthyroidism and ophthalmopathy. Amplified regions were TCR beta CDR3 sequences from RNA transcripts. First-round RT-PCR of the TCR CDR3 relied on the HTBI primer set. MiXCR, applied by TCRdb to the multiplex PCR reads, yields one record per CDR3 protein. The table has 75,000 to 100,000 distinct CDR3 sequences, over 50% seen once; the top ten hold 25% to 30%. The sequenced material came from blood. All receptors come from a woman in her 40s with Graves' hyperthyroidism.

This chain links TRBV12-3 or TRBV12-4 with TRBJ2-7, with 10 bases fitting TRBD2. The CDR3 is made up of 16 amino acids. Unmatched junction bases numbered 10, after V lost 4 bases and J lost 4 bases. The CDR3 sequence is CASSSPSSGRAYEQYF. The CDR3, as DNA: TGTGCCAGCAGTTCCCCCTCGAGCGGGAGGGCATACGAGCAGTACTTC.

The rearrangement joins TRBV20-1 to TRBJ1-1; a possible D gene is TRBD1 (6 bases). Germline loops: CDR1 DFQATT, CDR2 SNEGSKA (reference sequence). V was trimmed by 6 bases and J by 5 bases, leaving 19 bases between them. The CDR3 has 14 residues. This CDR3 reads CSAIRGTRGTEAFF. CDR3 DNA sequence: TGCAGTGCCATCAGGGGCACCAGGGGAACTGAAGCTTTCTTT.

At least ten counts were recorded for this clonotype. The CDR3 loop reads CSARLSPDSPTEAFF. DNA for the CDR3: TGCAGTGCTAGACTTAGCCCGGACAGTCCCACTGAAGCTTTCTTT. This sequence joins TRBV20-1 and TRBJ1-1; D possibly corresponds to TRBD1 (6 bases). The length of the CDR3 is 15 residues. Germline V lookup: CDR1 DFQATT, CDR2 SNEGSKA (reference sequence). Trimming removed 2 bases at V and 4 bases at J, with 17 bases between.

This clonotype is a singleton in its sample. The V call is TRBV20-1, the J call TRBJ2-7; 12 bases match TRBD2. Germline V lookup: CDR1 DFQATT, CDR2 SNEGSKA (reference sequence). The CDR3 is made up of 15 amino acids. V lost 2 bases and J lost 2; bases outside the gene matches: 4. The CDR3 loop reads CSARTSGRTTYEQYF. The DNA for the CDR3 is TGCAGTGCTAGAACTAGCGGGAGGACAACCTACGAGCAGTACTTC.

J is TRBJ1-2 and V is TRBV11-1; D perhaps matches TRBD1 (5 bases). The germline gives CDR1 SGHAT, CDR2 FQDESV (reference sequence). V was shortened by 3 bases and J by 4 bases, with 12 bases between the two germline ends. The length of the CDR3 is 14 residues. Written as DNA, the CDR3 is TGTGCCAGCAGCTTGGAGGGGAGAGGCTATGGCTACACCTTC. This encodes CASSLEGRGYGYTF.

This clonotype showed up many times. For the CDR3, the DNA is TGCGCCAGCAGATACGGGACAGGGCAAGATGAAGCTTTCTTT. This encodes CASRYGTGQDEAFF. The V gene is TRBV5-1, the J gene TRBJ1-1, with 9 bases lining up with TRBD1. This CDR3 has 14 residues. After removal of 5 bases from V and 7 bases from J, the junction contained 9 bases not matched to a gene. Germline CDR1 is SGHRS and CDR2 is YFSETQ.

J is TRBJ2-7 and V is TRBV7-2; weak D call: TRBD1 (6 bases). The CDR3 has 14 amino acids. V shed 1 base and J shed 6 bases, with 13 bases lying between them. Looked up from germline, CDR1 is SGHTA and CDR2 is FQGNSA. Here the CDR3 DNA reads TGTGCCAGCAGCTTAGTAGGGGGACAAAGCGAGCAGTACTTC. Its protein is CASSLVGGQSEQYF.

Concerning this clonotype: One junction end disagrees with the germline gene, perhaps due to a read error. The chain is built from TRBV7-2 and TRBJ2-5; no firm D call. This CDR3 is built from 13 residues. Germline V lookup: CDR1 SGHTA, CDR2 FQGNSA. DNA of the CDR3: TGTGCCAGCAGCTTGTCCCACCAAGAGGCCCAGTACTTC. Protein sequence: CASSLSHQEAQYF.

This clonotype was recorded many times. The V and J genes are TRBV6-6 and TRBJ2-7, with 7 bases that match TRBD1. Germline assignment: CDR1 MNHNY and CDR2 SVGAGI (reference sequence). The junction had 3 bases not matched to a gene; V was cut back by 6 bases and J by 4 bases. The CDR3 runs to 12 residues. The CDR3 nucleotides are TGTGCCAGCAGACAGGGGTTTTACGAGCAGTACTTC. Amino acids: CASRQGFYEQYF.

This clonotype was found many times. The J gene is TRBJ2-6, the V gene TRBV19; perhaps TRBD2 as D (5 bases). With 2 bases removed from V and 2 bases from J, the gap between germline ends came to 7 bases. Germline V CDR1 and CDR2: LNHDA, SQIVND (reference sequence). The CDR3 length is 15 residues. CDR3 coding DNA: TGTGCCAGTAGTATAACGACTACTGGGGCCAACGTCCTGACTTTC. Protein sequence: CASSITTTGANVLTF.

This clonotype was detected once. CDR3 residues: CAISGYEGGEQYF. In DNA, the CDR3 is TGTGCCATCAGTGGCTACGAGGGAGGCGAGCAGTACTTC. The chain carries TRBV10-3 and TRBJ2-7; a weak D match, TRBD2 (6 bases). The germline gives CDR1 ENHRY, CDR2 SYGVKD. V dropped 4 bases and J dropped 6 bases, with 13 bases sitting between them. This CDR3 comprises 13 residues.

This clonotype has at least ten counts. J is TRBJ2-7 and V is TRBV20-1; 8 bases agree with TRBD1. The trim removed 3 bases at V and 4 bases at J, leaving 8 bases unmatched. From germline, CDR1 is DFQATT and CDR2 SNEGSKA (reference sequence). This CDR3 comprises 14 residues. DNA of the CDR3: TGCAGTGCTAGCTCAGGGGGCAGTAGGTACGAGCAGTACTTC. This sequence encodes CSASSGGSRYEQYF.

This clonotype was observed a single time. The gene calls are TRBV12-3 or TRBV12-4 and TRBJ1-3, with D perhaps matching TRBD1 (6 bases). Trimming took off 5 bases at V and 8 bases at J, with 10 bases between the two ends. The CDR3 totals 12 residues. The CDR3 sequence is CASSHTGYTIYF. The CDR3 region has the DNA TGTGCCAGCAGTCACACAGGGTACACCATATATTTT.

This clonotype was seen a single time. The chain links TRBV2 to TRBJ1-2, with a weak D call TRBD1 (5 bases). Germline CDR1 SNHLY, CDR2 FYNNEI. V gave up 7 bases and J gave up 5 bases, with 17 bases separating them. CDR3 length equals 14 residues. The CDR3 loop reads CASKGTASGYGYTF. As DNA, the CDR3 is TGTGCCAGCAAGGGGACGGCGTCAGGGTATGGCTACACCTTC.

The chain joins TRBV5-8 to TRBJ2-5, with D perhaps TRBD1 (5 bases). Trimming removed 4 bases from V and 5 bases from J, with 21 bases in between. CDR1 SGHTS and CDR2 YDEGEE come from the germline V gene. This CDR3 is 16 amino acids long. The CDR3 is CASSSVAGYRTETQYF. DNA for the CDR3: TGTGCCAGCAGCAGCGTTGCAGGGTACCGAACGGAGACCCAGTACTTC.

At least ten counts were recorded for this clonotype. The chain employs TRBV14 and TRBJ1-6; the D is unclear. CDR3 length: 14 amino acids. The V end lost 3 bases, the J end lost 8 bases, and 11 bases lay between the germline ends. Germline CDR1 is SGHDN and CDR2 is FVKESK. The CDR3 DNA reads TGTGCCAGCAGCCAGGGTAGCCCCTATTCACCCCTCCACTTT. Translation: CASSQGSPYSPLHF.

V and J are TRBV20-1 and TRBJ2-5; TRBD2 matches 14 bases. The germline gives CDR1 DFQATT, CDR2 SNEGSKA (reference sequence). With 5 bases clipped from V and 2 bases from J, the junction kept 10 bases outside the gene matches. The CDR3 contains 17 residues. CDR3 sequence: CSAPGLAGVGYQETQYF. The CDR3 DNA follows: TGCAGTGCTCCGGGACTAGCGGGAGTAGGATATCAAGAGACCCAGTACTTC.

This clonotype is medium-sized within its sample. The rearrangement links TRBV10-3 to TRBJ2-5; a possible D gene is TRBD1 (6 bases). CDR3 length: 16 residues. Between the trimmed V and J ends, which lost 2 bases and 3 bases, there was a span of 16 bases. The germline gives CDR1 ENHRY, CDR2 SYGVKD. CDR3 in DNA: TGTGCCATCAGTGAGGGTTTTCAGGGGCGGGAAGAGACCCAGTACTTC. Its translation is CAISEGFQGREETQYF.

V is TRBV29-1 and J is TRBJ2-7; 8 positions match TRBD2. Germline V gene sequence: CDR1 SQVTM, CDR2 ANQGSEA. The length of the CDR3 is 12 residues. Losses at the gene ends were 6 bases for V and 2 bases for J; bases not matched to a gene: 3. The CDR3 sequence is CSVAGGAYEQYF. The CDR3 nucleotides read TGCAGCGTGGCCGGGGGGGCCTACGAGCAGTACTTC.

J is TRBJ2-2 and V is TRBV7-3; D possibly matches TRBD1 or TRBD2 (6 bases each). V was trimmed by 8 bases and J by 9 bases, leaving 10 bases between them. The CDR3 has 11 residues. Germline V gene lookup returns CDR1 SGHTA and CDR2 FQGTGA. CDR3 region: CASARGRELFF. The CDR3 DNA reads as TGTGCCAGCGCTCGGGGGCGGGAGCTGTTTTTT.

This clonotype was observed at least ten times. The chain joins TRBV5-1 to TRBJ2-7; possible D gene TRBD2, 6 bases. The CDR3 contains 12 residues. The germline V and J ends were trimmed by 4 bases and 4 bases, with 9 bases remaining between them. Germline V gene lookup returns CDR1 SGHRS and CDR2 YFSETQ. The CDR3 DNA is TGCGCCAGCAGCGGAGGGGAGTACGAGCAGTACTTC. Residues: CASSGGEYEQYF.

This clonotype was recorded once. The chain uses TRBV9 and TRBJ1-2; maybe TRBD1 (5 bases). Germline values: CDR1 SGDLS, CDR2 YYNGEE. This CDR3 has 15 residues. Trimming left V 0 bases short and J 2 bases short, with 11 bases between. CDR3 region: CASSVGDRNNYGYTF. DNA for the CDR3: TGTGCCAGCAGCGTAGGCGACAGAAACAACTATGGCTACACCTTC.

This clonotype was counted at least ten times. The chain recombines TRBV7-2 with TRBJ2-3, with 13 bases fitting TRBD2. There are 15 residues in the CDR3. The germline V gene has CDR1 SGHTA and CDR2 FQGNSA. Losses at the gene ends were 0 bases for V and 11 bases for J; bases not matched to a gene: 5. The CDR3 DNA reads TGTGCCAGCAGCTTAGCGGGACTAGCGGGGCTTCTGCAGTATTTT. Encoded protein: CASSLAGLAGLLQYF.

This clonotype came up many times. The chain couples TRBV6-5 to TRBJ1-1; tentatively, D is TRBD1 (5 bases). The germline V gene has CDR1 MNHEY and CDR2 SVGAGI. V gave up 5 bases and J gave up 1 base, with 11 bases separating them. CDR3 length equals 14 residues. The CDR3 loop is CASSPGRPNTEAFF. For the CDR3, the DNA is TGTGCCAGCAGTCCGGGACGGCCGAACACTGAAGCTTTCTTT.

This clonotype has at least ten counts. The chain carries TRBV7-8 and TRBJ1-2; D is possibly TRBD1 (6 bases). CDR3 size: 15 residues. Trimming took off 5 bases at V and 2 bases at J, with 15 bases between the two ends. Germline V gene lookup returns CDR1 SGHVS and CDR2 FQNEAQ. This CDR3 reads CASSPLNRDNYGYTF. DNA of the CDR3: TGTGCCAGCAGCCCCCTAAACAGGGACAACTATGGCTACACCTTC.

This clonotype was seen once. The CDR3 region has the DNA TGTGCCAGCAGCACTAGCGGGAGGAGGGGAGGGACCCAGTACTTC. It yields the protein CASSTSGRRGGTQYF. The rearrangement uses TRBV7-9 and TRBJ2-5, with 12 nucleotides matching TRBD2. Germline V CDR1 and CDR2: SEHNR, FQNEAQ (reference sequence). The CDR3 is made up of 15 amino acids. Trimming took 5 bases from V and 7 from J; bases not matched to a gene: 8.